This record covers a single TCR beta chain. This sample was included in a study of blood T cell repertoires in COVID-19. CDR1 and CDR2 from the germline V gene are SGHNT and YYREEE (reference sequence). This CDR3 has 13 residues. V dropped 4 bases and J dropped 2 bases, with 9 bases sitting between them. Per the study methods: By means of reference gene primer amplification, nucleated cell counts were estimated. TCRdb keeps only in-frame clones here, not all; method: immunoSEQ multiplex PCR. V, J and clone size were drawn from that table, and D and trimming were deduced from the DNA. The table has approximately 170,000 clones, approximately 83% seen once.

Sequencing was carried out using peripheral blood. The clonotype comes from a man in his 70s who had recovered from COVID-19. This chain connects TRBV5-4 to TRBJ2-5, with no clear D. This CDR3 reads CASSTRDQETQYF. In DNA form, the CDR3 reads TGTGCCAGCAGCACGAGAGATCAAGAGACCCAGTACTTC.